This T cell receptor (beta chain) stems from a study of blood T cell repertoires in COVID-19. Whole-study context: COVID-19 samples collected from the United States, Italy and Spain covered acute and convalescent phases. Sources were T cells, B-cell-depleted T cells, or PBMCs; the material itself was cDNA or gDNA.

Original data processing: Scientists estimated how many nucleated cells there were by amplifying reference gene primers. TCRdb's copy holds only in-frame clones and misses some; the assay was immunoSEQ multiplex PCR. V and J calls and clone size follow that table, whereas D and trimming were derived from the DNA. This sample has around 80,000 clones, with roughly 82% found just once. CDR3 length equals 14 residues. Between the trimmed V and J ends, which lost 6 bases and 4 bases, there was a span of 10 bases. The germline V gene has CDR1 MNHEY and CDR2 SVGAGI. Sequencing input: peripheral blood. This chain uses TRBV6-5 with TRBJ1-6, with D possibly TRBD1 on 6 matching bases. The clonotype comes from a man at least 80 years old with acute or convalescent COVID-19. DNA of the CDR3: TGTGCCAGCAGAAGGACAGAATATAATTCACCCCTCCACTTT. Translation: CASRRTEYNSPLHF.